This TCR beta chain was recovered during a study of CD8+ T cells in alopecia areata (dated by TCRdb to between 2017 and 2018). The study in broad terms: The treated patients took part in an open-label pilot trial in which moderate-to-severe alopecia areata was treated with oral tofacitinib at 5 to 10 mg twice daily. Patients on tofacitinib were biopsied at baseline and after 4 and 24 weeks of treatment, and several of the patients also had a later scalp biopsy. TCRbeta CDR3 regions were amplified by immunoSEQ multiplex PCR using 35 Vbeta forward and 13 Jbeta reverse primers. The study used high-throughput TCRbeta sequencing to examine T cell clonal expansion in alopecia areata, in both the C3H/HeJ mouse model and human patients. On the human side, TCRbeta sequencing was run on scalp tissue and on sorted CD4+ and CD8+ peripheral blood T cells from healthy controls and from alopecia areata patients with either patchy or totalis/universalis disease. Scalp clonality was compared among normal scalp (n=4), patchy alopecia areata scalp (n=8), and alopecia totalis/universalis scalp (n=8). RNA was extracted with the PAXgene miRNA kit for fixed scalp, the miRNeasy kit for PBMCs, and the RNeasy kit for mouse skin. Patients stayed on tofacitinib for 6 to 18 months and then had 6 months of follow-up off drug so that delayed response and recurrence could be assessed. The SALT score, which quantifies the percentage of affected scalp surface area, was used to measure disease severity in treated patients.

As concerns this clone: The antigen it recognizes is unknown. No base quality information exists; no much larger clone differs at one position.

A distance of 12 bases separates the germline ends of V and J, which lose 8 bases and 2 bases respectively. The germline V gene provides CDR1 MDHEN and CDR2 SYDVKM. The CDR3 holds 13 amino acids from the cysteine to the phenylalanine. Just the 39-base CDR3 DNA is kept, in frame starting at base 1. What the time point label conveys for this sample: less than five weeks on oral tofacitinib. The treatment or condition label here, explained by the study, means: oral pan-JAK inhibitor, 5-10 mg twice daily. Peripheral blood and lesional scalp punch biopsies were obtained from patients with alopecia areata. PBMCs were separated by density centrifugation and stained for CD3, CD4 and CD8, after which CD4+ and CD8+ T cells were sorted on a FACSAria. The library was generated by the immunoSEQ multiplex PCR assay. RNA was extracted from all samples and reverse transcribed into cDNA, which served as template for TCR sequencing. SuperScript III was used to make first-strand cDNA, primed with a 2:1 mix of oligo-dT and random hexamers. Amplification bias was assessed with a synthetic immune receptor repertoire, and residual bias was removed computationally. On the authors' methods: After raw reads were preprocessed to remove errors, the CDR3 was defined following IMGT conventions as running from the conserved cysteine to phenylalanine. Clonality was computed as 1 minus the Shannon entropy, with the entropy normalized by log2 of the number of productive unique TCRs. Scalp TCRbeta sequences were cross-referenced with sorted blood CD4 and CD8 repertoires so that the CD4 or CD8 identity of scalp clones could be inferred. Drawn from immuneACCESS, this table holds only the in-frame rearrangements with V and J called that TCRdb kept. Clones are partly lost; checked studies trace under half to an unresolved V gene and leave the rest unexplained. The DNA was the basis for D and trimming; V, J and clone size are from that table. Within this sample are 150,000 or so clones, with about three fifths of them counted one time only. The ten most abundant clones make up approximately 0.9% of the sample.

Study-level results and caveats: Resident alphabeta T cells in normal human skin are also sequenced, complicating scalp TCR repertoire analysis, unlike mouse skin dominated by gammadelta T cells. During tofacitinib treatment, many expanded lesional clones remained in scalp and blood, and this persistence may partly explain relapse after treatment is stopped. Higher clonality and more expanded CD8+ clones were observed in lesional scalp than in normal scalp, particularly in alopecia totalis/universalis, a finding suggestive of antigenic drive. Tofacitinib significantly lowered scalp clonality and the number of expanded CD8+ clones among the top 100 scalp clones. The treated cohort was small, with a single nonresponder, so links between baseline CD8+ expansion and response need larger studies. Shared TCR sequences between patients were less evident than in mice, which may be partly attributable to HLA diversity in the patient population.

The rearrangement joined TRBV28 to TRBJ1-2, with TRBD1 as a weak D call on 6 bases. The TCR sequence derives from a human donor with alopecia areata. This sample comprised CD4+ T cells sorted from blood, obtained at week 4, from a patient treated with tofacitinib. At the DNA level, the sequence is TGTGCCAGCCGCTCGGGGGCAAACTATGGCTACACCTTC. Translated, this gives CASRSGANYGYTF.